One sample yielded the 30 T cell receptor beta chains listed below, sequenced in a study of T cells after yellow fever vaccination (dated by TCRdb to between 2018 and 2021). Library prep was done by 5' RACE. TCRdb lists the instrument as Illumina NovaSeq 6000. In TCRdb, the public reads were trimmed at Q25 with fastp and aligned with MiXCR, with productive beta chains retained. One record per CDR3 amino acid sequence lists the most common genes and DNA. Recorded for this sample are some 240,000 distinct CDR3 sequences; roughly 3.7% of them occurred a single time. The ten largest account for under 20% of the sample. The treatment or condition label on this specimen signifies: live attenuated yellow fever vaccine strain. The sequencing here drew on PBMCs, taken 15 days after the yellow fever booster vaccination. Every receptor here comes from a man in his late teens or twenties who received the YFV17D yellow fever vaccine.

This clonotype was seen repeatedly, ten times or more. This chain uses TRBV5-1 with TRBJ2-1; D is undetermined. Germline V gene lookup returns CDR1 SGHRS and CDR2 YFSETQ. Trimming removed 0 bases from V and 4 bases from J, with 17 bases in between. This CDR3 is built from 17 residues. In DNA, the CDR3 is TGCGCCAGCAGCTTGGACACACAGAGGCTACTTTACAATGAGCAGTTCTTC. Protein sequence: CASSLDTQRLLYNEQFF.

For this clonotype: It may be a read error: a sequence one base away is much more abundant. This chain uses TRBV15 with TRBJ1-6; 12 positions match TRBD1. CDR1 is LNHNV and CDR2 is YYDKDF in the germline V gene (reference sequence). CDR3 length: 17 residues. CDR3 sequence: CATSTGQGAAYKSPLHF. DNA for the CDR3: TGTGCCACCAGCACGGGACAGGGGGCTGCCTATAAGTCACCCCTCCACTTT.

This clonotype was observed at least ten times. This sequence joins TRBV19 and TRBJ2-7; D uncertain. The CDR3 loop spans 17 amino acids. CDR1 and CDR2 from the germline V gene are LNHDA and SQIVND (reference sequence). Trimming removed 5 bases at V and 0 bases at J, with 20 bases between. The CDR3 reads CASSPLMSSISSYEQYF. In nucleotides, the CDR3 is TGTGCCAGTAGTCCTCTCATGTCAAGTATTAGCTCCTACGAGCAGTACTTC.

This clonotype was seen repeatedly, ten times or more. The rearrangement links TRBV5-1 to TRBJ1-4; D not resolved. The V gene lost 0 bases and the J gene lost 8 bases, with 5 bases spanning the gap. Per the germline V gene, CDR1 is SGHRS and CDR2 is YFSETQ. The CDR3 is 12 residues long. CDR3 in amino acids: CASSLGGEKLFF. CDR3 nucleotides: TGCGCCAGCAGCTTGGGAGGGGAAAAACTGTTTTTT.

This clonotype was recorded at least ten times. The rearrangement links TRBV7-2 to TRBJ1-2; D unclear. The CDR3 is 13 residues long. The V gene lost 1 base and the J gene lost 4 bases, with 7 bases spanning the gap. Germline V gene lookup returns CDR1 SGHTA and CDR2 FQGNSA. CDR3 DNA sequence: TGTGCCAGCAGCTTAGGTTTGGGCTATGGCTACACCTTC. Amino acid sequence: CASSLGLGYGYTF.

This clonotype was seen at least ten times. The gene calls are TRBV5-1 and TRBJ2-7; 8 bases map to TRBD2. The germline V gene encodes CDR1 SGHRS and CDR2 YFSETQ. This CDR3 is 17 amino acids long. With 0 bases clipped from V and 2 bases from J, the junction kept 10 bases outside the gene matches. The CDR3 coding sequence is TGCGCCAGCAGCTTGGGGGCGGGGGGCGCCGAGACCTACGAGCAGTACGTC. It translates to CASSLGAGGAETYEQYV.

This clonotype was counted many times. The CDR3 DNA reads TGTGCCAGCAGCTGGGGAACAAATGTGTACGCTTTCTTT. Translation: CASSWGTNVYAFF. The rearrangement joins TRBV5-5 to TRBJ1-1; no reliable D call. Trimming shortened V by 3 bases and J by 11 bases, and 17 bases separated the two germline ends. The CDR3 is 13 amino acids. CDR1 is SGHKS, CDR2 YYEKEE, per germline (reference sequence). The complete variable domain, with remaining parts taken from reference TRBV5-5 and TRBJ1-1, reads DAGVTQSPTHLIKTRGQQVTLRCSPISGHKSVSWYQQVLGQGPQFIFQYYEKEERGRGNFPDRFSARQFPNYSSELNVNALLLGDSALYLCASSWGTNVYAFFGQGTRLTVV.

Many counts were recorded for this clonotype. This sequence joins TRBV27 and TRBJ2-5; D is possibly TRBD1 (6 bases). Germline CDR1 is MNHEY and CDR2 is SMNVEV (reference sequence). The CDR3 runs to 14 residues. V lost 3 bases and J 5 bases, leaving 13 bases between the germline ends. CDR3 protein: CASSFSTGWETQYF. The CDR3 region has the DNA TGTGCCAGCAGTTTTTCGACAGGATGGGAGACCCAGTACTTC.

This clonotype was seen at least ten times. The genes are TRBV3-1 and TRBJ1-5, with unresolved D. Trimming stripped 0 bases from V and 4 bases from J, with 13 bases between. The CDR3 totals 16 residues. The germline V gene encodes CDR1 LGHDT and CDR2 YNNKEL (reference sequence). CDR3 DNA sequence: TGTGCCAGCAGCCAAGATTACTGGGCGGGAAATCAGCCCCAGCATTTT. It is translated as CASSQDYWAGNQPQHF.

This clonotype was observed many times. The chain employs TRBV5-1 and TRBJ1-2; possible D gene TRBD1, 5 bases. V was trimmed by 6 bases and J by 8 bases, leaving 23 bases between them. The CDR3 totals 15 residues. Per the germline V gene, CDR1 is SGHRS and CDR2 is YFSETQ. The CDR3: CASTTFPGTRGGYTF. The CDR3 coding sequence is TGCGCCAGCACCACCTTCCCGGGAACTAGGGGAGGCTACACCTTC.

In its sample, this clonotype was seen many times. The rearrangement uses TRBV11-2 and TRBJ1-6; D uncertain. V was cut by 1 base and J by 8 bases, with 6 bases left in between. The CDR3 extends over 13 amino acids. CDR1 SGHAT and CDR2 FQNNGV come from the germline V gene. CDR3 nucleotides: TGTGCCAGCAGCTTAGTTAGGGATTCACCCCTCCACTTT. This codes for CASSLVRDSPLHF.

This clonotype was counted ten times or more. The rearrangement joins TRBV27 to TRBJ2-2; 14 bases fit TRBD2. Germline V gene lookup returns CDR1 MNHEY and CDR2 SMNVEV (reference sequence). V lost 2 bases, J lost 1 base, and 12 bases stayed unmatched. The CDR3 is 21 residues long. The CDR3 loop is CASSLKIRGTSGGLNTGELFF. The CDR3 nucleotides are TGTGCCAGCAGTTTAAAGATTAGGGGGACTAGCGGGGGCTTGAACACCGGGGAGCTGTTTTTT.

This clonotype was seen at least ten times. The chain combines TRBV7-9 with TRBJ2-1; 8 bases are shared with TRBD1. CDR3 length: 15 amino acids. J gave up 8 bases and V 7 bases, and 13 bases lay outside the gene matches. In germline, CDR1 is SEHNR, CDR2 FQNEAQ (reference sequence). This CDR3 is CASNTIRGQGYEQFF. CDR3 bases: TGTGCCAGCAACACCATCCGCGGACAGGGCTATGAGCAGTTCTTC. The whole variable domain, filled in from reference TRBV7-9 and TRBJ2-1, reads DTGVSQNPRHKITKRGQNVTFRCDPISEHNRLYWYRQTLGQGPEFLTYFQNEAQLEKSRLLSDRFSAERPKGSFSTLEIQRTEQGDSAMYLCASNTIRGQGYEQFFGPGTRLTVL.

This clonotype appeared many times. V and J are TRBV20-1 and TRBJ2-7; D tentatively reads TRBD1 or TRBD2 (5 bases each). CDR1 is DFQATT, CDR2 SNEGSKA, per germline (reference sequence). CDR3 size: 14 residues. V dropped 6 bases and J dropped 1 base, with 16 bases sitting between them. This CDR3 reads CSATDRGASYEQYF. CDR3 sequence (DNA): TGCAGTGCCACAGATAGGGGAGCGTCCTACGAGCAGTACTTC.

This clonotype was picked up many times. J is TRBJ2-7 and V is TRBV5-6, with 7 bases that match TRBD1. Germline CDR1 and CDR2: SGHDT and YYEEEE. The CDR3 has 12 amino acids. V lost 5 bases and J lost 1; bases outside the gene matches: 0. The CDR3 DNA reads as TGTGCCAGCAGGGGACAGTCCTACGAGCAGTACGTC. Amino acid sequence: CASRGQSYEQYV.

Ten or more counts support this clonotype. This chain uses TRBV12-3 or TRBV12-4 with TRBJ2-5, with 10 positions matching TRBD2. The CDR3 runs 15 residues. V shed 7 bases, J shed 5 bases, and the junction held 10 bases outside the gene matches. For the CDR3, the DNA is TGTGCCAGCACGCGGGGGAGCGGGGGGGCGGAGACCCAGTACTTC. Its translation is CASTRGSGGAETQYF.

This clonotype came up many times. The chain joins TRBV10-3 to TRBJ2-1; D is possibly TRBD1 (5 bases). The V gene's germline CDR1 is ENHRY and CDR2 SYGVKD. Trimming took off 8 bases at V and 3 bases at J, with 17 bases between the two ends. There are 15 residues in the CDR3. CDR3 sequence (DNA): TGTGCCATCTCCCCTCAGGGTCCAGGCTACAATGAGCAGTTCTTC. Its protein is CAISPQGPGYNEQFF.

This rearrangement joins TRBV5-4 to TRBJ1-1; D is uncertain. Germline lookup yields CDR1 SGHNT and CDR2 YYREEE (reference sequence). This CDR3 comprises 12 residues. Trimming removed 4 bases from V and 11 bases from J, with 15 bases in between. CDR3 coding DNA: TGTGCCAGCAGCCCTTTCGGGGATAGGGCTTTCTTT. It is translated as CASSPFGDRAFF.

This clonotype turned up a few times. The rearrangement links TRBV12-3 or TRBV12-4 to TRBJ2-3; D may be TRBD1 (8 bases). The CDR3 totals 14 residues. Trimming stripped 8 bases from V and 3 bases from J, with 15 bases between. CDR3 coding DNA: TGTGCCAGCCGGCTACAGGGGGGGACAGATACGCAGTATTTT. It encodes CASRLQGGTDTQYF.

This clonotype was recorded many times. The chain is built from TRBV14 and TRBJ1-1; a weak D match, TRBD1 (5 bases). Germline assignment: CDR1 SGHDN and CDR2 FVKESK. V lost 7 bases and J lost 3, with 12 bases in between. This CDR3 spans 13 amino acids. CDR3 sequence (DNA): TGTGCCAGCAACTCCAGGGTAGACACTGAAGCTTTCTTT. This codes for CASNSRVDTEAFF.

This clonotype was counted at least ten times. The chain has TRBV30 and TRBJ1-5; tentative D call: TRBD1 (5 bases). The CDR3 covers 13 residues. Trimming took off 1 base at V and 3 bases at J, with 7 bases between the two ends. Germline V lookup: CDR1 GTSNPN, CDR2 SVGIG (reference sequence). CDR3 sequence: CAWSGTFNQPQHF. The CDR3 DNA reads TGTGCCTGGAGTGGGACATTCAATCAGCCCCAGCATTTT. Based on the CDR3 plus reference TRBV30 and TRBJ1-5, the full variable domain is SQTIHQWPATLVQPVGSPLSLECTVEGTSNPNLYWYRQAAGRGLQLLFYSVGIGQISSEVPQNLSASRPQDRQFILSSKKLLLSDSGFYLCAWSGTFNQPQHFGDGTRLSIL.

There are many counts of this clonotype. The CDR3 bases are TGTGCCAGCAGCTTCGCGGGGGCGCTTGCCTATGGCTACACCTTC. Encoded protein: CASSFAGALAYGYTF. The chain links TRBV7-2 to TRBJ1-2; D is perhaps TRBD1 (6 bases). The germline CDR1 and CDR2 sequences are SGHTA and FQGNSA. The length of the CDR3 is 15 residues. Trimming pared 3 bases from V and 4 bases from J, leaving 15 bases between.

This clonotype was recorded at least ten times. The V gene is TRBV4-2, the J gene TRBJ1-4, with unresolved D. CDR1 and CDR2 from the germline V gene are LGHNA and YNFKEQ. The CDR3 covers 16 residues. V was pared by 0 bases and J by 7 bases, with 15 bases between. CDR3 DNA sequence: TGTGCCAGCAGCCAAGAGGCACGGGGATTCGGTGAAAAACTGTTTTTT. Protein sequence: CASSQEARGFGEKLFF.

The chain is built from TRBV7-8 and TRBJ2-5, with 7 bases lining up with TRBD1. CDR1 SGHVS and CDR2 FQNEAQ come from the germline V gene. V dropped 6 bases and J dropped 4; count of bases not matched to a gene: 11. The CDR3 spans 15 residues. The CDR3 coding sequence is TGTGCCAGCAGTCCGGCAGGGGGTTTCGGAGAGACCCAGTACTTC. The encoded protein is CASSPAGGFGETQYF.

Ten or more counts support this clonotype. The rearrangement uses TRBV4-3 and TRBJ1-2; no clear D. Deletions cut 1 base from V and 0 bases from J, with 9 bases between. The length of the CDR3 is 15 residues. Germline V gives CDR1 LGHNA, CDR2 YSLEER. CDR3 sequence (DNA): TGCGCCAGCAGCCAAGGACCAGCGTCTAACTATGGCTACACCTTC. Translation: CASSQGPASNYGYTF.

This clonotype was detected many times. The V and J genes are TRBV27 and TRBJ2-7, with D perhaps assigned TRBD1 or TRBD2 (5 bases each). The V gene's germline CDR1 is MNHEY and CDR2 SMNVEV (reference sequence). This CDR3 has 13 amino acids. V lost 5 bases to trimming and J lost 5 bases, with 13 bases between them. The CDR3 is CASSPGRIHEQYF. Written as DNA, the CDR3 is TGTGCCAGCAGTCCGGGACGAATCCACGAGCAGTACTTC.

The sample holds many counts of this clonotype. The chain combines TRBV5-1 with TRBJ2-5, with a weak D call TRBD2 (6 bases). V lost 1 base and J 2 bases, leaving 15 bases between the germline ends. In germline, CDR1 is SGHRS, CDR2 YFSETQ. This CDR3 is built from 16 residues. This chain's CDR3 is CASSLWRRVGQETQYF. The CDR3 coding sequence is TGCGCCAGCAGCTTGTGGAGGAGGGTGGGACAAGAGACCCAGTACTTC.

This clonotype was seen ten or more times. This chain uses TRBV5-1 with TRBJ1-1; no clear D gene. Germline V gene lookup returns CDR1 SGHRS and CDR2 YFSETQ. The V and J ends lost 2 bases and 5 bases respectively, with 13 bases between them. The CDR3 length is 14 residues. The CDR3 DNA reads TGCGCCAGCAGCTTAGACCAAGAGAAAACTGAAGCTTTCTTT. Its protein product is CASSLDQEKTEAFF. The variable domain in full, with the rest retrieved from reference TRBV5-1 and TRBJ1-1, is KAGVTQTPRYLIKTRGQQVTLSCSPISGHRSVSWYQQTPGQGLQFLFEYFSETQRNKGNFPGRFSGRQFSNSRSEMNVSTLELGDSALYLCASSLDQEKTEAFFGQGTRLTVV.

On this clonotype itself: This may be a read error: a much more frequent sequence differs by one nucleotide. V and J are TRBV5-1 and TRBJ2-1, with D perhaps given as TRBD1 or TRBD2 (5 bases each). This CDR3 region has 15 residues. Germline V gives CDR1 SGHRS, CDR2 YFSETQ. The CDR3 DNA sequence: TGCGCCAGCAGCTTGGGGGGGAGACCTAGGGATGAGCAGCTCTTC. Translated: CASSLGGRPRDEQLF.

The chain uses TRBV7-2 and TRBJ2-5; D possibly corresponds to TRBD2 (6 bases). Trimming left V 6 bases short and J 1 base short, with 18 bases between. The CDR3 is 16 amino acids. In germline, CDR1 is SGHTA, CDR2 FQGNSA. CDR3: CASRPRLVGFQETQYF. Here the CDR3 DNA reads TGTGCCAGCAGGCCCAGACTAGTAGGGTTCCAAGAGACCCAGTACTTC.